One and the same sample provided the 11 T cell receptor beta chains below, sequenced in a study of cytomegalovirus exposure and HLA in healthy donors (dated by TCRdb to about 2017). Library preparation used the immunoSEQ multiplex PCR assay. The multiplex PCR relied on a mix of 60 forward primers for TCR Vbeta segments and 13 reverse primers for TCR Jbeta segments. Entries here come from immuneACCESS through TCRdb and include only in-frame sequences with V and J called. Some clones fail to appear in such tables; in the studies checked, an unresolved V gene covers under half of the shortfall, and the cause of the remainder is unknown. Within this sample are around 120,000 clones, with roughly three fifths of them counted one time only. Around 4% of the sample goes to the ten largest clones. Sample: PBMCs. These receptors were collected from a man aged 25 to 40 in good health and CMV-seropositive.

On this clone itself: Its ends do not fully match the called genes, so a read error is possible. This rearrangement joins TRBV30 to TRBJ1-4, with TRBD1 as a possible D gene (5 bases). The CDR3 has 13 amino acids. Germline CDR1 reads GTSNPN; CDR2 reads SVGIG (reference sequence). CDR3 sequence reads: CAWSEAGNVKLFF. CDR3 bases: TGTGCCTGGAGTGAGGCAGGGAATGTAAAACTGTTTTTT.

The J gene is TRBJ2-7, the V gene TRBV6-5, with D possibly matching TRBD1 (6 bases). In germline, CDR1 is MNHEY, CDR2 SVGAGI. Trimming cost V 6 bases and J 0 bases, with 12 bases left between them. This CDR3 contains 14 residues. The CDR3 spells CASRATGTSYEQYF. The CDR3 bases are TGTGCCAGCAGGGCGACAGGAACCTCCTACGAGCAGTACTTC.

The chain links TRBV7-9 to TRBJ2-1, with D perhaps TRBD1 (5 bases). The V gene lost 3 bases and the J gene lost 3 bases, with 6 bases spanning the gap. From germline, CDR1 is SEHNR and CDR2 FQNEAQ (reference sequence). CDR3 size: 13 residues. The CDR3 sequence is CASSLTVYNEQFF. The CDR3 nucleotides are TGTGCCAGCAGCTTGACAGTCTACAATGAGCAGTTCTTC.

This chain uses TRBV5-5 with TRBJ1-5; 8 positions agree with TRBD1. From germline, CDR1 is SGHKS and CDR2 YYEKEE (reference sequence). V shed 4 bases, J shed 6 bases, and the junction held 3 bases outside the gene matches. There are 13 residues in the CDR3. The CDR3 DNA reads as TGTGCCAGCAGCGGACAGGGTGGTCAGCCCCAGCATTTT. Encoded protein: CASSGQGGQPQHF.

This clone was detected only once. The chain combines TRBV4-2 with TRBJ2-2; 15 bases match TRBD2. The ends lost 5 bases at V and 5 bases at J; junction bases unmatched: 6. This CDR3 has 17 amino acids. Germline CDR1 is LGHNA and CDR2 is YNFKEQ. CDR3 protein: CASSLPGLAGGTGELFF. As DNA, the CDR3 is TGTGCCAGCAGCTTACCGGGACTAGCGGGGGGAACCGGGGAGCTGTTTTTT.

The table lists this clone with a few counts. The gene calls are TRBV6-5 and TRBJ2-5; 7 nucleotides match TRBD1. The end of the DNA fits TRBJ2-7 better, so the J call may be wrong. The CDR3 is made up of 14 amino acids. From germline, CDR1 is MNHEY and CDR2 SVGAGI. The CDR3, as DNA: TGTGCCAGCAGTTACGTACAGGGGTACTACGAGCAGTACTTC. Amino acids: CASSYVQGYYEQYF.

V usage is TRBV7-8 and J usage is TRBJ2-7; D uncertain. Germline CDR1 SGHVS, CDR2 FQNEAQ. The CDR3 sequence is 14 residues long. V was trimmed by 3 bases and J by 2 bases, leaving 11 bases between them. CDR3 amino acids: CASSFGQDTYEQYF. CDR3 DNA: TGTGCCAGCAGCTTTGGGCAGGATACCTACGAGCAGTACTTC.

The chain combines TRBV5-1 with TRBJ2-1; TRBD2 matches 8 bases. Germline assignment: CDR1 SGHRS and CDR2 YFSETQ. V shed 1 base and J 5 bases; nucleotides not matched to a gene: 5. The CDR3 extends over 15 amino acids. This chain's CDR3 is CASSLRGGDNNEQFF. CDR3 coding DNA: TGCGCCAGCAGCTTGCGGGGGGGCGACAACAATGAGCAGTTCTTC. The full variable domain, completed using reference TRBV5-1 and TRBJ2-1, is KAGVTQTPRYLIKTRGQQVTLSCSPISGHRSVSWYQQTPGQGLQFLFEYFSETQRNKGNFPGRFSGRQFSNSRSEMNVSTLELGDSALYLCASSLRGGDNNEQFFGPGTRLTVL.

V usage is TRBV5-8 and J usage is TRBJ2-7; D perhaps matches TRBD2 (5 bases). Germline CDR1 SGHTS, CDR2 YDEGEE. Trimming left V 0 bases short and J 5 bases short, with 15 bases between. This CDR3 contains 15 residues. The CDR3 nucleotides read TGTGCCAGCAGCTTGGCACAGTACCCCGGGGACGAGCAGTACTTC. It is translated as CASSLAQYPGDEQYF. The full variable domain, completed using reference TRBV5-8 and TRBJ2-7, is EAGVTQSPTHLIKTRGQQATLRCSPISGHTSVYWYQQALGLGLQFLLWYDEGEERNRGNFPPRFSGRQFPNYSSELNVNALELEDSALYLCASSLAQYPGDEQYFGPGTRLTVT.

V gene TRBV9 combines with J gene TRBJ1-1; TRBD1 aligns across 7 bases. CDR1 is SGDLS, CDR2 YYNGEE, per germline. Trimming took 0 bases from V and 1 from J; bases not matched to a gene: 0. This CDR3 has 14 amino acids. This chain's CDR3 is CASSVGQGNTEAFF. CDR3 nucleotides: TGTGCCAGCAGCGTAGGACAGGGGAACACTGAAGCTTTCTTT.

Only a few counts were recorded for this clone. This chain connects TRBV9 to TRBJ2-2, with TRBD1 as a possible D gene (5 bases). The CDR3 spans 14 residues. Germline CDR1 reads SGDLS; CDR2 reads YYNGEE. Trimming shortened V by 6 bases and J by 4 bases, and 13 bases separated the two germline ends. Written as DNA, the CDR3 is TGTGCCAGCACGAATGGACACTCCACCGGGGAGCTGTTTTTT. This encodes CASTNGHSTGELFF.